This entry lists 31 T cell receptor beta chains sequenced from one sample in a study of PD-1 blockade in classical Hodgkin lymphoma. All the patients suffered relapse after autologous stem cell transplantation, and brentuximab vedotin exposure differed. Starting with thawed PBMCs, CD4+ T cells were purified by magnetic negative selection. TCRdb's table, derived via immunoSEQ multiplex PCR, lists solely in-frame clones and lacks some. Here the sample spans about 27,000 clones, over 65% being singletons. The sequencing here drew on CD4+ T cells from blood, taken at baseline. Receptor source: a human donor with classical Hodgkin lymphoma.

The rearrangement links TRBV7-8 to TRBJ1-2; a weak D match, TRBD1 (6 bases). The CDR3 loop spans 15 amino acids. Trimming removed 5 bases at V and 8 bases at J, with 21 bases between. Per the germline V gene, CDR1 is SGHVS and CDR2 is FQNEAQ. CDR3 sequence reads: CASSLAGTYNRGYTF. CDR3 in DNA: TGTGCCAGCAGCCTCGCCGGGACATATAACCGAGGCTACACCTTC.

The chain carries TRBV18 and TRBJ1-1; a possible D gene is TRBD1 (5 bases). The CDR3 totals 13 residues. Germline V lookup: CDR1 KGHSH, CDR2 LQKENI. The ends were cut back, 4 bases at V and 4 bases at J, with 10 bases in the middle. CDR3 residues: CASSQGRSTEAFF. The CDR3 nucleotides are TGTGCCAGCTCACAGGGGCGATCCACTGAAGCTTTCTTT.

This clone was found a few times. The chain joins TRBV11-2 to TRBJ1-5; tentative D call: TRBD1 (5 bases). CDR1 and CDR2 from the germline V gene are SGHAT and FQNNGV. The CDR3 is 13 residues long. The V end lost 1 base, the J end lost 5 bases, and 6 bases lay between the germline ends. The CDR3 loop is CASSLAGDQPQHF. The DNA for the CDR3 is TGTGCCAGCAGCTTAGCGGGGGATCAGCCCCAGCATTTT.

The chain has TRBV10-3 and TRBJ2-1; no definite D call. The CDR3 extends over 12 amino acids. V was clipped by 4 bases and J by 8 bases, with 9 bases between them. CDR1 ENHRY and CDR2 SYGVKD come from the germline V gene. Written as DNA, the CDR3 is TGTGCCATCAGTGCGGGCTGGGATGAGCAGTTCTTC. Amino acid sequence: CAISAGWDEQFF.

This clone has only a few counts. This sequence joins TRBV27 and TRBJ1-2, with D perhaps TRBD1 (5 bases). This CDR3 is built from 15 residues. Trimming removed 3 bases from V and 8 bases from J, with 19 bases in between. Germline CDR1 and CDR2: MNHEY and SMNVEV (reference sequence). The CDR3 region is CASSFSSTAPRGYTF. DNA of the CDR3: TGTGCCAGCAGTTTTTCCTCGACAGCCCCGCGAGGCTACACCTTC.

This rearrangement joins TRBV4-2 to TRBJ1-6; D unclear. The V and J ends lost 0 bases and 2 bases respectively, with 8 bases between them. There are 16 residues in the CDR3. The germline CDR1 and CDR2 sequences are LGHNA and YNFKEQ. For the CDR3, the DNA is TGTGCCAGCAGCCAAGACCCTCAAACCTATAATTCACCCCTCCACTTT. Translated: CASSQDPQTYNSPLHF.

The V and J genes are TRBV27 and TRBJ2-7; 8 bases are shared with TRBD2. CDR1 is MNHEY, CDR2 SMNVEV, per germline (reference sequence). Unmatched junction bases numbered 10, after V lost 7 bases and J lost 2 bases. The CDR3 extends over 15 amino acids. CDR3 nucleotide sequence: TGTGCCAGCAATCCGAGCGGGGGAGGGACCTACGAGCAGTACTTC. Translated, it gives CASNPSGGGTYEQYF.

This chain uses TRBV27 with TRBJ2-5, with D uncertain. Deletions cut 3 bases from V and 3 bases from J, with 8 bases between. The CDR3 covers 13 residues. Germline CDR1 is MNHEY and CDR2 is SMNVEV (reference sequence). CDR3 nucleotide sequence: TGTGCCAGCAGTTTTTTGGGGAAAGAGACCCAGTACTTC. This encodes CASSFLGKETQYF.

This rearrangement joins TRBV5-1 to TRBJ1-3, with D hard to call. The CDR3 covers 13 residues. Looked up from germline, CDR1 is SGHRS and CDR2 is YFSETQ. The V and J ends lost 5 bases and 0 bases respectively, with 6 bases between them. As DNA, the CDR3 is TGCGCCAGCAGAAGCGTCTCTGGAAACACCATATATTTT. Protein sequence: CASRSVSGNTIYF.

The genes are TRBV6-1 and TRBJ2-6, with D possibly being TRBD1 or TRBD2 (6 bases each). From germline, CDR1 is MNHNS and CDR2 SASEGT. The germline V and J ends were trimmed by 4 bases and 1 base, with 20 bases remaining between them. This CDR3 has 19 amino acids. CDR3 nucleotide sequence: TGTGCCAGCAGTGCCCGCGGCTATTGGGGGGCATCTGGGGCCAACGTCCTGACTTTC. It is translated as CASSARGYWGASGANVLTF.

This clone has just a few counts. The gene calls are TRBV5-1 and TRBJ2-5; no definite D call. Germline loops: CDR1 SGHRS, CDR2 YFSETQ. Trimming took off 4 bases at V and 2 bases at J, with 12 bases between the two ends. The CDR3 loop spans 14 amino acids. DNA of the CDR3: TGCGCCAGCAGCACGCTGGGCCTACAAGAGACCCAGTACTTC. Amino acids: CASSTLGLQETQYF. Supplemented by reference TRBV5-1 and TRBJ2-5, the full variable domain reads KAGVTQTPRYLIKTRGQQVTLSCSPISGHRSVSWYQQTPGQGLQFLFEYFSETQRNKGNFPGRFSGRQFSNSRSEMNVSTLELGDSALYLCASSTLGLQETQYFGPGTRLLVL.

The CDR3 region has the DNA TGTGCCTGGAGTGTTTTTAGGTGGGGGGCTTTCTTT. Residues: CAWSVFRWGAFF. The genes are TRBV30 and TRBJ1-1, with D perhaps TRBD1 (5 bases). V was shortened by 0 bases and J by 11 bases, with 13 bases between the two germline ends. Germline V gene data show CDR1 as GTSNPN and CDR2 as SVGIG (reference sequence). The CDR3 loop spans 12 amino acids.

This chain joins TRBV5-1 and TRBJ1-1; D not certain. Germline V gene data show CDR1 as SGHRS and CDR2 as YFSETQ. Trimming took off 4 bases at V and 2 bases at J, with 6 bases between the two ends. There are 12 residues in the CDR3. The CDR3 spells CASSRINTEAFF. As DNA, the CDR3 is TGCGCCAGCAGCCGAATAAACACTGAAGCTTTCTTT.

CDR3 sequence reads: CASSLRRTVLRDTEAFF. CDR3 DNA: TGCGCCAGCAGCTTACGAAGGACCGTCCTGCGGGACACTGAAGCTTTCTTT. The genes are TRBV5-1 and TRBJ1-1; D remains unclear. Trimming removed 2 bases from V and 3 bases from J, with 20 bases in between. Per germline, CDR1 SGHRS and CDR2 YFSETQ. This CDR3 comprises 17 residues.

The CDR3 region is CASSRRGYVVGYTF. The CDR3 DNA reads as TGTGCCAGCAGCCGACGGGGGTATGTGGTCGGCTACACCTTC. The chain is built from TRBV14 and TRBJ1-2, with a possible D match to TRBD1 (5 bases). V lost 4 bases and J 8 bases, leaving 17 bases between the germline ends. This CDR3 region has 14 residues. Per germline, CDR1 SGHDN and CDR2 FVKESK.

The CDR3 region is CASSEGLAGIPYEQYF. In nucleotides, the CDR3 is TGTGCCAGCAGTGAAGGGCTAGCGGGGATTCCCTACGAGCAGTACTTC. The rearrangement links TRBV2 to TRBJ2-7, with TRBD2 matching 9 bases. This CDR3 has 16 residues. Germline-derived CDR1 and CDR2 are SNHLY and FYNNEI. V trimming: 1 base; J trimming: 2 bases; junction bases outside the gene matches: 6.

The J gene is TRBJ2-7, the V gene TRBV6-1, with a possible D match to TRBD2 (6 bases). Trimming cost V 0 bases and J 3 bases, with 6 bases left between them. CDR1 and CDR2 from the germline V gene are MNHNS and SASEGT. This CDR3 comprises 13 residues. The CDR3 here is CASSEAGLYEQYF. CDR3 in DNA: TGTGCCAGCAGTGAAGCGGGACTCTACGAGCAGTACTTC.

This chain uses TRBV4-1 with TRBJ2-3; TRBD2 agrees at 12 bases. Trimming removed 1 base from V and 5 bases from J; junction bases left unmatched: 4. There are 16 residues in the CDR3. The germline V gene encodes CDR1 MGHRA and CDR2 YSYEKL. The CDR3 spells CASSQGTLAGGDTQYF. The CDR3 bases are TGCGCCAGCAGCCAAGGGACACTAGCGGGGGGAGATACGCAGTATTTT.

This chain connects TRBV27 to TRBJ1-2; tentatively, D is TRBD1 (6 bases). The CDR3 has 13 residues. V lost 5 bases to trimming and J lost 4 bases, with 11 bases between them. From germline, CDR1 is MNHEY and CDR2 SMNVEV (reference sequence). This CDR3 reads CASSPGASYGYTF. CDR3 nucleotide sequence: TGTGCCAGCAGTCCGGGGGCTAGCTATGGCTACACCTTC.

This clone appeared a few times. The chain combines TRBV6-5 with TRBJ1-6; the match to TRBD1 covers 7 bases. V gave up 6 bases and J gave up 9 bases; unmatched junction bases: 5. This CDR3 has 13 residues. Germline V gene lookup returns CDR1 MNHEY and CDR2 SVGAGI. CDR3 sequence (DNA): TGTGCCAGCAGCCAGGGGGAAGGTTCACCCCTCCACTTT. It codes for CASSQGEGSPLHF.

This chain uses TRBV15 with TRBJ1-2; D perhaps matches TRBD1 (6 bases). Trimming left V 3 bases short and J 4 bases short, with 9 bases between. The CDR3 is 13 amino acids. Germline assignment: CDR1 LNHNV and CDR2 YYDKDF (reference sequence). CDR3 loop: CATSRTGSYGYTF. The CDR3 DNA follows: TGTGCCACCAGCAGGACAGGTTCCTATGGCTACACCTTC.

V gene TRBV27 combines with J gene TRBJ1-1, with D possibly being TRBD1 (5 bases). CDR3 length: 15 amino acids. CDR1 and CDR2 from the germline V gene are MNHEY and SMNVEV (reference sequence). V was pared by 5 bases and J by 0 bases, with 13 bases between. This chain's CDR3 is CASSPLGDLNTEAFF. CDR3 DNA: TGTGCCAGCAGTCCCTTGGGGGACCTGAACACTGAAGCTTTCTTT.

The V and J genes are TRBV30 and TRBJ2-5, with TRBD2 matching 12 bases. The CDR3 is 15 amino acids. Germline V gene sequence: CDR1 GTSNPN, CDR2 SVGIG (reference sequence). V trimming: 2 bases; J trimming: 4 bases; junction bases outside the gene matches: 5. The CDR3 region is CAWSPSTSGGETQYF. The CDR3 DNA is TGTGCCTGGAGTCCATCGACTAGCGGGGGAGAGACCCAGTACTTC. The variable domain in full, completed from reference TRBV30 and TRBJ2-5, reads SQTIHQWPATLVQPVGSPLSLECTVEGTSNPNLYWYRQAAGRGLQLLFYSVGIGQISSEVPQNLSASRPQDRQFILSSKKLLLSDSGFYLCAWSPSTSGGETQYFGPGTRLLVL.

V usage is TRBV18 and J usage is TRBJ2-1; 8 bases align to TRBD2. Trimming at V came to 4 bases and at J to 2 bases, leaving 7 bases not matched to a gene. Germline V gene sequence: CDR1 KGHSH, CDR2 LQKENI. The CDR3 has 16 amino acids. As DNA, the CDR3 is TGTGCCAGCTCACTAAAAGCGGGGGTTGCCTACAATGAGCAGTTCTTC. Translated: CASSLKAGVAYNEQFF.

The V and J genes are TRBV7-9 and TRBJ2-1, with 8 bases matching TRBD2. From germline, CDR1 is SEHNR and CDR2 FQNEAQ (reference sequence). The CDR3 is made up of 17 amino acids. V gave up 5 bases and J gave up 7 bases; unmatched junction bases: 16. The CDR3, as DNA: TGTGCCAGCAGCCCTAGAGTGGGCGGGGGGCCCCTTAATGAGCAGTTCTTC. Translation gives CASSPRVGGGPLNEQFF.

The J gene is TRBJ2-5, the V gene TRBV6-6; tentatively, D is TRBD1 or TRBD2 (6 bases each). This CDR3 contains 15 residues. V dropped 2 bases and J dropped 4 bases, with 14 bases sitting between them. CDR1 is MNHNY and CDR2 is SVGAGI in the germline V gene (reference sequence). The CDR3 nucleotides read TGTGCCAGCAGTTACGCCGGCAGGGGAGGAGAGACCCAGTACTTC. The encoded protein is CASSYAGRGGETQYF.

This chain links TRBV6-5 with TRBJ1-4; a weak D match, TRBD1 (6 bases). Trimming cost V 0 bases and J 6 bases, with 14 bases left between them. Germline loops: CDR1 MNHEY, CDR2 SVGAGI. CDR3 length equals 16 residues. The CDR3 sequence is CASSYSQGLGDEKLFF. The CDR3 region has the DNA TGTGCCAGCAGTTACTCACAGGGATTGGGAGATGAAAAACTGTTTTTT.

The CDR3 spells CASSYGDQPQHF. Written as DNA, the CDR3 is TGTGCCAGCAGTTACGGAGATCAGCCCCAGCATTTT. This sequence joins TRBV6-6 and TRBJ1-5; the D is unclear. CDR3 length equals 12 residues. The germline CDR1 and CDR2 sequences are MNHNY and SVGAGI (reference sequence). Trimming took off 2 bases at V and 5 bases at J, with 4 bases between the two ends.

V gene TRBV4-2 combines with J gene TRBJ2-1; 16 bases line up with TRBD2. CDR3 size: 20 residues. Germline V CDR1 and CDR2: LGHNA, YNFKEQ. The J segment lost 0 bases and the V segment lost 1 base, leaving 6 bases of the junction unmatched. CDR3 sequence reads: CASSQVVGLAGGRSYNEQFF. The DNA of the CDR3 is TGTGCCAGCAGCCAAGTTGTGGGACTAGCGGGGGGGCGCTCCTACAATGAGCAGTTCTTC.

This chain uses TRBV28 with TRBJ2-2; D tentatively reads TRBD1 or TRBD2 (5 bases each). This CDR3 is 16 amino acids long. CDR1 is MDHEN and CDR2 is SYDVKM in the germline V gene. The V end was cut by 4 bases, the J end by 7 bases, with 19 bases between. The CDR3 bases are TGTGCCAGCAGTTCGTTCGCTGGGGGACGGAACGGGGAGCTGTTTTTT. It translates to CASSSFAGGRNGELFF.

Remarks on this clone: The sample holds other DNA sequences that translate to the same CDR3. The CDR3 bases are TGTGCCAGCAAGCGGACAGGGGGCTTTAACGAGCAGTACTTC. Translated, it gives CASKRTGGFNEQYF. This chain uses TRBV27 with TRBJ2-7; 11 nucleotides line up with TRBD1. In germline, CDR1 is MNHEY, CDR2 SMNVEV (reference sequence). This CDR3 contains 14 residues. V dropped 7 bases and J dropped 5; count of bases not matched to a gene: 7.